The rows below give T cell receptor beta chains drawn from one sample of a study of cytotoxic CD8 clonotypes in ibrutinib-treated CLL. Profiled with immunoSEQ multiplex PCR; TCRdb holds only in-frame clones, not every one. Of 140,000 to 150,000 clones in the sample, around 76% were seen once. Specimen: PBMCs, collected after 24 months of ibrutinib treatment. These receptors all come from a human donor with chronic lymphocytic leukemia. Both conserved end residues are part of each CDR3. A D gene is named only where the DNA matches it firmly. Clone size is shown for a subset of rows, as once, few, many or a class of expanded clone.

v_gene	d_gene	abundance	j_gene	CDR3aa	CDR3nt
TRBV7-2	-	-	TRBJ2-5	CASSLAARETQYF	TGTGCCAGCAGCTTAGCGGCGAGAGAGACCCAGTACTTC
TRBV9	-	-	TRBJ1-2	CASSVGWGVGYGYTF	TGTGCCAGCAGCGTCGGCTGGGGGGTCGGCTATGGCTACACCTTC
TRBV6-1	-	few	TRBJ2-4	CASRRPGLAKNIQYF	TGTGCCAGCAGACGCCCAGGTCTAGCCAAAAACATTCAGTACTTC
TRBV20-1	-	-	TRBJ2-1	CSAEPGDEQFF	TGCAGTGCAGAGCCCGGGGATGAGCAGTTCTTC
TRBV7-2	TRBD1	-	TRBJ2-7	CASSFTGTVNEQYF	TGTGCCAGCAGCTTCACCGGGACAGTTAACGAGCAGTACTTC
TRBV21-1	-	-	TRBJ2-1	CASSKVSTYNEQFF	TGTGCCAGCAGCAAAGTTAGTACCTACAATGAGCAGTTCTTC
TRBV7-8	-	-	TRBJ2-2	CASSLAGLGWLFF	TGTGCCAGCAGCTTAGCGGGACTGGGGTGGCTGTTTTTT
TRBV28	TRBD1	-	TRBJ2-3	CASTQGQLGTDTQYF	TGTGCCAGCACCCAGGGACAGTTAGGCACAGATACGCAGTATTTT
TRBV6-6	TRBD2	-	TRBJ2-7	CASSRASGGAEQYF	TGTGCCAGCAGTCGGGCTAGCGGGGGGGCCGAGCAGTACTTC
TRBV6-1	-	-	TRBJ2-3	CASSEVGGIPDTQYF	TGTGCCAGCAGTGAAGTTGGAGGAATTCCAGATACGCAGTATTTT
TRBV29-1	-	-	TRBJ1-2	CSVDPPVYGYTF	TGCAGCGTTGACCCGCCGGTCTATGGCTACACCTTC
TRBV9	-	-	TRBJ2-7	CASSVAGAGPAHEQYF	TGTGCCAGCAGCGTAGCTGGGGCAGGGCCAGCCCACGAGCAGTACTTC
TRBV29-1	TRBD2	-	TRBJ2-1	CSVVGGGSYNEQFF	TGCAGCGTTGTCGGGGGGGGCTCCTACAATGAGCAGTTCTTC
TRBV28	-	-	TRBJ2-2	CASRDHGPGELFF	TGTGCCAGCAGAGACCACGGGCCCGGGGAGCTGTTTTTT
TRBV7-9	-	few	TRBJ1-2	CASPGRDSYGYTF	TGTGCCAGTCCCGGACGGGACTCCTATGGCTACACCTTC
TRBV2	-	once	TRBJ1-2	CASSVLQLVGYTF	TGTGCCAGCAGCGTCCTCCAGTTAGTGGGCTACACCTTC
TRBV6-6	-	-	TRBJ2-5	CASLGETQYF	TGTGCCAGCTTAGGAGAGACCCAGTACTTC